This T cell receptor (beta chain) originates from a study of metastatic and nonmetastatic thyroid tumors. The CDR3 length is 14 residues. The V gene lost 8 bases and the J gene lost 7 bases, with 15 bases spanning the gap. The germline gives CDR1 LGHDT, CDR2 YNNKEL (reference sequence). Nobody among the patients had been given any treatment before thyroid surgery. TCRdb re-called clones from the PCR reads using MiXCR. The sample has fewer than 6,500 clones, 25% to 35% seen once. The TCR was taken from a female donor with papillary thyroid cancer or a benign thyroid nodule (not recorded which). Some clones in this sample may be carry-over from other donors' samples. V usage is TRBV3-1 and J usage is TRBJ1-6; perhaps TRBD1 as D (5 bases). The material sequenced was adjacent normal tissue. CDR3 sequence reads: CASSLGTDNSPLHF. For the CDR3, the DNA is TGTGCCAGCTCACTCGGGACGGACAATTCACCCCTCCACTTT.